Sequencing of this T cell receptor beta chain was carried out in a study of cytomegalovirus exposure and HLA in healthy donors (dated by TCRdb to between 2016 and 2019). The study in broad terms: An earlier analysis of approximately 640 of the donors reported more than 250 Gb of sequence data and 117 million unique TCR beta sequences from 150 million to 200 million T cells. Donor age, sex, ethnicity and CMV serostatus were compiled together with the repertoire data. The genetic ancestry cluster associated with self-reported Caucasian donors included over 65% of the 398 genotyped donors. About 280 gigabases of sequencing data and approximately 80 million unique TCR sequences were included in an early release covering 500 to 750 HLA-typed donors. In a later analysis, previously published TCR beta repertoires from about 640 donors were re-analyzed and high-resolution HLA genotyping was added so that TCR occurrence patterns could be studied. The study profiled the T cell repertoires of under 850 subjects by immunosequencing and related them to cytomegalovirus serostatus. Roughly five DR-DQ haplotypes were handled as single units for association and clustering because linkage in the cohort was strong. In the later analysis, no new phenotypic data were used to find candidate immune exposures; instead, reliance was placed on TCR beta sequences and their occurrence across donors. HLA typing included class I and class II loci at four-digit resolution. Genome-wide SNP genotypes for about 55% of the 666 donors were used in a later genetic analysis, which treated that subset as a discovery cohort. Every repertoire in the discovery cohort had been generated on one and the same sequencing platform. The study aimed to test whether cataloging public T cell receptors could reveal signatures of past pathogen exposure. Besides the first cohort of hundreds of subjects, a separate validation cohort made up of 120 different subjects was used. Typing coverage varied by locus: roughly 629-630 donors for A, B, C, DRB1 and DQB1; more than 500 for DQA1; some 610 for DPA1; roughly 450 for DPB1. To predict cytomegalovirus infection status, the study brought together high-throughput TCR immunosequencing, statistical association of individual TCRs with disease status, and machine learning. An earlier analysis of several hundred of the donors used high-throughput TCR beta sequencing to judge whether each TCR beta V gene segment behaved as functional or pseudogenic. On average, roughly 250,000 unique TCR beta nucleotide sequences were sequenced per donor among a few hundred genotyped donors of the cohort, with approximately 18% of those sequences being non-productive.

As to this clone: Its cognate antigen has yet to be identified.

The cohort comprised some 700 healthy bone marrow donors. At the time of sampling, all cohort members were nominally healthy, though unrecorded immune exposures were likely present. The donor was CMV seronegative and was included in the group of around 320 seronegative cohort members. Every donor gave a peripheral blood sample, and the peripheral blood mononuclear cells from that sample were used for TCR beta sequencing. Genomic DNA was extracted from the blood cell samples with the Qiagen DNeasy Blood Extraction Kit. Results and caveats for the whole study, not just this receptor: Most TCR sequences were seen in very few donors, while some public TCRs were found in many individuals. The study gave a list of some 150 TCR beta chains associated with cytomegalovirus. For the cohort, immune exposure information was limited to CMV serostatus. In vitro tests confirmed that a few of the cytomegalovirus-associated TCR beta chains recognize cytomegalovirus antigens. A further reported finding was that TCR beta sequences accurately predicted the HLA-A and HLA-B alleles for most subjects in the first cohort. The earlier analysis of almost 600 of the donors excluded approximately 17 rarely observed V segments, including chromosome 9 orphons, because counts were too low. HLA typing was unavailable for some donors at each locus, so association tests used only the typed subset. In a later analysis, more than 15,000 TCR beta sequences were associated with specific HLA alleles at a false discovery rate of 0.05. In a later analysis, most CMV-associated TCR beta chains were found to appear HLA-restricted, with HLA associations seemingly driven largely by CMV exposure. Roughly uniform sequencing depth across donors was assumed in presence/absence analyses, although this assumption may not hold. A cluster of highly shared sequence variants was judged likely to represent a technical artifact of the sequencing pipeline. Broadly in line with IMGT annotations, most TCR beta V segments showed up in productive rearrangements about 87% or about 30% of the time in an earlier analysis of 587 of the donors. Strong co-occurrence of HLA alleles, especially DR and DQ, made assigning TCR associations to individual alleles difficult. In a later analysis, TCR association rates were found to vary across HLA loci, with the most associated TCRs seen for DRB1 alleles and the fewest for HLA-C alleles. Correlated functional status among segregating V segments might be attributable to linkage disequilibrium, but an unknown experimental factor could not be ruled out. Because the 87-base-pair reads could not distinguish some IMGT-functional V segments, including TRBV6-2 and TRBV6-3, those segments were excluded. A later analysis reported that several top co-occurrence clusters appeared linked to parvovirus B19, influenza, CMV and Epstein-Barr virus. The authors suggested that the approach could potentially be generalized to other disease states and immunological phenotypes. In a later genetic analysis, fewer N-insertions in productive TCRs were reported among donors in an Asian-associated ancestry cluster than the approximately 670-donor mean. A later genetic analysis associated a missense DCLRE1C variant with V-gene and J-gene trimming of TCR beta chains, and an independent cohort replicated the association. In this cohort, only TCR beta chains were sequenced, and detectable features were limited by the absence of alpha or paired-chain data. In a later analysis, HLA-associated TCR beta chains were found to be more clonally expanded and to have lower generation probabilities than equally common non-associated chains. The classifier was reported to diagnose cytomegalovirus status with high specificity and sensitivity in both the original cohort and the validation cohort.

V and J are truncated by 7 bases and 1 base respectively, leaving an intervening sequence of 13 bases. Including the terminal cysteine and phenylalanine, the CDR3 comprises 14 residues. CDR3 DNA only is kept here, 42 bases in frame from base 1. Based on the germline V gene, the CDR1 and CDR2 sequences are MNHNS and SASEGT. The protocol used for the library was the immunoSEQ multiplex PCR assay. For the multiplex PCR, a mixture combining 60 forward primers for TCR Vbeta segments and 13 reverse primers for TCR Jbeta segments was used. Amplification of the CDR3 region of rearranged TCR beta genes was performed with a multiplex PCR assay on genomic DNA. Amplified TCR beta libraries were sequenced as 87-base-pair reads on the Illumina HiSeq System. As for the authors' bioinformatics: Across the roughly 700 repertoires, a later analysis counted roughly 77 million unique TCR beta chains, roughly 11 million of which were shared by at least two donors. A nearest-neighbor algorithm error-corrected the raw reads and collapsed the reads into unique sequences, merging closely related sequences to remove PCR and sequencing errors. CDR3 sequences were aligned to IMGT reference sequences to assign V, D and J gene segments. Each retained sequence needed at least a six-nucleotide match to both a V gene segment and a J gene segment. A rearrangement counted as productive if the CDR3 had no stop codons and remained in frame with V and J, and every other rearrangement counted as non-productive. CDR3 was defined according to IMGT convention as the region running from the second conserved V-encoded cysteine to the conserved J-encoded phenylalanine. The earlier analysis of about 530 of the donors excluded any sequence lacking an unambiguous match to a single V gene segment. In an earlier analysis of a few hundred of the donors, a V segment was called functional when productive rearrangements were above 56.7%, and segregating when the standard deviation between donors exceeded 5%. To diagnose cytomegalovirus status from the catalog of TCR beta chain sequences, a statistical classification framework was built. V and J gene assignment, in a later analysis, came from comparing TCR nucleotide sequences with IMGT/GENE-DB human TR gene sequences. The TCRdist pipeline was used in a later analysis to assign CDR3 sequences and most-parsimonious VDJ recombination scenarios. In a later analysis, every TCR beta chain was defined by the combination of its CDR3 amino acid sequence and its V-gene family, and reads without a unique V-gene family were dropped. A later analysis removed 592 highly shared, low-generation-probability nucleotide sequences to deal with suspected cross-contamination and a sequencing artifact. For each public chain, a later analysis derived a clonal expansion index from normalized ranks of inferred template counts within each repertoire. Generation probabilities in a later analysis came from a VDJ recombination model fitted to out-of-frame rearrangements, and those results were checked against IGoR. In a later analysis, TCR-TCR, TCR-HLA and TCR-CMV co-occurrence was scored with hypergeometric tests, and a repertoire-size bias correction was applied to TCR pairs. A later analysis estimated false discovery rates by permuting HLA or CMV assignments 20 times. In a later analysis, co-occurring TCRs were grouped using DBSCAN, and TCRdist sequence similarity was added for clustering within HLA-allele-positive subsets. Repertoires with fewer than 30,000 or more than 120,000 public chains were left out of co-occurrence clustering, as were four to six repertoires with anomalous nucleotide sharing. TCRdb stores this immuneACCESS table with in-frame sequences only. Part of the clones is absent; in the studies checked, under half of the shortfall reflects unresolved V genes, and no reason is known for the rest. V and J calls and clone size are those listed in that table; D and trimming were worked out from the DNA. The record for this sample contains about 140,000 clones. The biggest ten clones account for about 2.5% of the sample.

The sample consisted of PBMCs. This TCR was sampled from a man aged 35-49 years in good health and CMV-seronegative. This receptor chain uses TRBV6-1 and TRBJ1-1; the D gene is perhaps TRBD1, from 5 matching bases. DNA sequence: TGTGCCAGCAAGGCGACAGCCCAGAACACTGAAGCTTTCTTT. Translated, this gives CASKATAQNTEAFF.